A single sample is the source of the 26 T cell receptor beta chains below, sequenced in a study of cytomegalovirus exposure and HLA in healthy donors. PCR involved 60 Vbeta and 13 Jbeta primers. Profiling relied on immunoSEQ multiplex PCR, and the TCRdb table lists in-frame clones only, not all of them. The sample consists of about 110,000 clones, roughly 80% of them appearing once. Sequencing input: PBMCs. Source of these receptors: a woman aged 30 to 39 in good health and CMV-seropositive.

The rearrangement links TRBV10-3 to TRBJ2-3; 8 bases line up with TRBD1. Germline CDR1 is ENHRY and CDR2 is SYGVKD. The CDR3 covers 15 residues. V lost 5 bases, J lost 3 bases, and 7 bases stayed unmatched. The CDR3 spells CAISRQGLTTDTQYF. In DNA, the CDR3 is TGTGCCATCAGTAGACAGGGGTTGACAACAGATACGCAGTATTTT.

The chain carries TRBV6-5 and TRBJ1-2; TRBD1 might be the D (5 bases). Deletions cut 3 bases from V and 8 bases from J, with 22 bases between. This CDR3 region has 16 residues. From germline, CDR1 is MNHEY and CDR2 SVGAGI. For the CDR3, the DNA is TGTGCCAGCAGTTATTCAGGGTACTCCTCGGAAAACGGCTACACCTTC. Amino acids: CASSYSGYSSENGYTF.

This chain joins TRBV19 and TRBJ1-1; D remains unclear. V was cut by 5 bases and J by 0 bases, with 4 bases left in between. CDR3 length: 12 residues. Germline CDR1 and CDR2: LNHDA and SQIVND (reference sequence). In nucleotides, the CDR3 is TGTGCCAGTAGTTACATGAACACTGAAGCTTTCTTT. Its translation is CASSYMNTEAFF.

This chain links TRBV27 with TRBJ2-7; 7 positions match TRBD1. The trim removed 2 bases at V and 4 bases at J, leaving 5 bases unmatched. Germline CDR1 and CDR2: MNHEY and SMNVEV (reference sequence). The CDR3 length is 14 residues. The CDR3 is CASSLKGQLYEQYF. The CDR3 coding sequence is TGTGCCAGCAGTTTAAAGGGACAGCTATACGAGCAGTACTTC.

This clone is a singleton in its sample. A junction end diverges from the germline sequence, so it may reflect a read error. This sequence joins TRBV7-7 and TRBJ2-5; maybe TRBD2 (5 bases). The CDR3 sequence is 13 residues long. Looked up from germline, CDR1 is SSHAT and CDR2 is FNYEAQ (reference sequence). DNA of the CDR3: TGTGCTAGCAGCTTTTACGGGGAAGAGACCCAGTACTTC. This codes for CASSFYGEETQYF.

The sample holds one count of this clone. The chain has TRBV15 and TRBJ1-1; TRBD1 aligns across 8 bases. The CDR3 totals 15 residues. CDR1 and CDR2 (germline): LNHNV, YYDKDF (reference sequence). Trimming cost V 1 base and J 1 base; bases outside gene matches: 2. CDR3 loop: CATSRGGTGNTEAFF. As DNA, the CDR3 is TGTGCCACCAGCAGAGGGGGGACAGGGAACACTGAAGCTTTCTTT.

The CDR3 loop is CASSEEREFLYEQYF. The CDR3 nucleotides are TGTGCCAGCAGTGAGGAGCGGGAGTTTTTATACGAGCAGTACTTC. This chain joins TRBV2 and TRBJ2-7; 8 bases are a match to TRBD2. The CDR3 is 15 residues long. Germline V CDR1 and CDR2: SNHLY, FYNNEI. The V gene end was trimmed by 3 bases and the J gene end by 4 bases; junction bases not matched to a gene: 8. Drawing the rest from reference TRBV2 and TRBJ2-7, the complete variable domain is EPEVTQTPSHQVTQMGQEVILRCVPISNHLYFYWYRQILGQKVEFLVSFYNNEISEKSEIFDDQFSVERPDGSNFTLKIRSTKLEDSAMYFCASSEEREFLYEQYFGPGTRLTVT.

In its sample, this clone was seen a few times. The rearrangement uses TRBV11-2 and TRBJ2-1; D is unclear. This CDR3 is 12 amino acids long. V lost 2 bases to trimming and J lost 10 bases, with 9 bases between them. CDR1 and CDR2 (germline): SGHAT, FQNNGV. The CDR3 DNA reads TGTGCCAGCAGCTTATGGGCAGACGAGCAGTTCTTC. Its protein product is CASSLWADEQFF.

The gene calls are TRBV13 and TRBJ1-5; D is ambiguous. V was pared by 4 bases and J by 1 base, with 8 bases between. Germline CDR1 reads PRHDT; CDR2 reads FYEKMQ (reference sequence). This CDR3 comprises 14 residues. DNA for the CDR3: TGTGCCAGCAGCTCTACAGCAAGCAATCAGCCCCAGCATTTT. Amino acid sequence: CASSSTASNQPQHF.

This clone was seen only once. The V gene is TRBV19, the J gene TRBJ2-1; the D gene is possibly TRBD1 (6 bases). Trimming took 4 bases from V and 6 from J, leaving 13 bases between them. This CDR3 region has 14 residues. Germline-derived CDR1 and CDR2 are LNHDA and SQIVND (reference sequence). This CDR3 is CASSTGTLCNEQFF. The CDR3 DNA follows: TGTGCCAGTAGTACCGGGACACTTTGCAATGAGCAGTTCTTC.

CDR3 residues: CASSLAWGDLEGEAFF. CDR3 nucleotides: TGCGCCAGCAGCTTGGCTTGGGGGGACCTGGAGGGTGAAGCTTTCTTT. The chain recombines TRBV5-1 with TRBJ1-1; TRBD1 is a possible D gene (5 bases). Trimming left V 0 bases short and J 7 bases short, with 19 bases between. The CDR3 covers 16 residues. Germline CDR1 SGHRS, CDR2 YFSETQ.

The chain recombines TRBV6-1 with TRBJ1-2; D is possibly TRBD1 (5 bases). The CDR3 covers 15 residues. V gave up 6 bases and J gave up 3 bases, with 17 bases separating them. CDR1 and CDR2 (germline): MNHNS, SASEGT. CDR3 in DNA: TGTGCCAGCAGGCTACTCTCGGGGGTCGACTATGGCTACACCTTC. This sequence encodes CASRLLSGVDYGYTF.

CDR3 bases: TGTGCCAGCTCACCCATAGCCGGGGAAGCTAACTATGGCTACACCTTC. The encoded protein is CASSPIAGEANYGYTF. The V call is TRBV18, the J call TRBJ1-2; D uncertain. In germline, CDR1 is KGHSH, CDR2 LQKENI. CDR3 length: 16 residues. V was cut by 3 bases and J by 0 bases, with 14 bases left in between.

This chain connects TRBV6-5 to TRBJ1-2; tentatively, D is TRBD1 (6 bases). CDR3 size: 13 residues. Between the trimmed V and J ends, which lost 5 bases and 1 base, there was a span of 8 bases. Germline loops: CDR1 MNHEY, CDR2 SVGAGI. The CDR3: CASSEQGNYGYTF. DNA for the CDR3: TGTGCCAGCAGTGAACAGGGTAACTATGGCTACACCTTC.

The CDR3 bases are TGTGCCAGCAACAGTCCTAGCGGGAGAACAGATACGCAGTATTTT. Translated: CASNSPSGRTDTQYF. This rearrangement joins TRBV2 to TRBJ2-3; TRBD2 matches 10 bases. V trimming: 7 bases; J trimming: 3 bases; junction bases outside the gene matches: 7. The CDR3 covers 15 residues. CDR1 and CDR2 (germline): SNHLY, FYNNEI.

The table lists this clone with a few counts. V is TRBV27 and J is TRBJ1-2; TRBD1 is a possible D gene (6 bases). The V end lost 7 bases, the J end lost 8 bases, and 20 bases lay between the germline ends. CDR3 size: 14 residues. Germline CDR1 reads MNHEY; CDR2 reads SMNVEV (reference sequence). Here the CDR3 reads CASKAELGAKGYTF. The DNA for the CDR3 is TGTGCCAGCAAGGCGGAACTGGGGGCGAAGGGCTACACCTTC.

The rearrangement joins TRBV29-1 to TRBJ2-1; 8 bases fit TRBD2. The germline V gene has CDR1 SQVTM and CDR2 ANQGSEA. J gave up 7 bases and V 5 bases, and 7 bases lay outside the gene matches. The CDR3 has 13 residues. CDR3 in amino acids: CSVSGLGRNEQFF. CDR3 nucleotides: TGCAGCGTTTCGGGACTAGGGAGGAATGAGCAGTTCTTC.

This sequence joins TRBV5-1 and TRBJ1-5; D is possibly TRBD1 (6 bases). Between the trimmed V and J ends, which lost 3 bases and 4 bases, there was a span of 11 bases. Per the germline V gene, CDR1 is SGHRS and CDR2 is YFSETQ. This CDR3 has 14 amino acids. CDR3 residues: CASSSGEGNQPQHF. In nucleotides, the CDR3 is TGCGCCAGCAGCTCAGGGGAGGGAAATCAGCCCCAGCATTTT.

The chain is built from TRBV6-5 and TRBJ1-1, with 8 bases lining up with TRBD1. V lost 2 bases, J lost 4 bases, and 6 bases stayed unmatched. The CDR3 is 15 amino acids. Germline assignment: CDR1 MNHEY and CDR2 SVGAGI. The CDR3 DNA follows: TGTGCCAGCAGTTACGGACAGGGTATAGGCACTGAAGCTTTCTTT. As protein: CASSYGQGIGTEAFF.

This clone is a singleton in its sample. V usage is TRBV9 and J usage is TRBJ2-1; the match to TRBD2 covers 10 bases. The CDR3 runs to 15 residues. Losses at the gene ends were 4 bases for V and 3 bases for J; bases not matched to a gene: 4. Looked up from germline, CDR1 is SGDLS and CDR2 is YYNGEE. This CDR3 is CASSPRTSGYNEQFF. The DNA of the CDR3 is TGTGCCAGCAGCCCGCGGACTAGCGGCTACAATGAGCAGTTCTTC. Full variable domain (remainder filled in from reference TRBV9 and TRBJ2-1): DSGVTQTPKHLITATGQRVTLRCSPRSGDLSVYWYQQSLDQGLQFLIQYYNGEERAKGNILERFSAQQFPDLHSELNLSSLELGDSALYFCASSPRTSGYNEQFFGPGTRLTVL.

Worth noting for this clone: The sample holds other DNA sequences that translate to the same CDR3. This chain connects TRBV19 to TRBJ1-5; D ambiguous. Trimming removed 5 bases at V and 7 bases at J, with 12 bases between. The CDR3 contains 13 residues. Germline V gives CDR1 LNHDA, CDR2 SQIVND (reference sequence). The CDR3 loop is CASSDTEKQPQHF. The CDR3 DNA reads as TGTGCCAGTAGTGACACGGAAAAACAGCCCCAGCATTTT.

The J gene is TRBJ1-5, the V gene TRBV5-6, with D possibly being TRBD1 (5 bases). The V gene lost 4 bases and the J gene lost 5 bases, with 7 bases spanning the gap. The length of the CDR3 is 12 residues. Germline values: CDR1 SGHDT, CDR2 YYEEEE. The CDR3 sequence is CASSLRDQPQHF. DNA for the CDR3: TGTGCCAGCAGCCTCAGGGATCAGCCCCAGCATTTT. Together with reference TRBV5-6 and TRBJ1-5, the CDR3 gives the full variable domain: DAGVTQSPTHLIKTRGQQVTLRCSPKSGHDTVSWYQQALGQGPQFIFQYYEEEERQRGNFPDRFSGHQFPNYSSELNVNALLLGDSALYLCASSLRDQPQHFGDGTRLSIL.

The J gene is TRBJ2-7, the V gene TRBV6-1; no clear D gene. The CDR3 totals 12 residues. With 5 bases removed from V and 7 bases from J, the gap between germline ends came to 12 bases. Germline V gene data show CDR1 as MNHNS and CDR2 as SASEGT. This chain's CDR3 is CASSPSRMEQYF. Written as DNA, the CDR3 is TGTGCCAGCAGTCCTTCGAGGATGGAGCAGTACTTC.

CDR3 DNA: TGTGCCAGCAGCCAAGCCTCATCAGGGGAGCGGCAGTTCTTC. Residues: CASSQASSGERQFF. The rearrangement uses TRBV14 and TRBJ2-1; the D gene is possibly TRBD1 (6 bases). V gave up 1 base and J gave up 12 bases, with 16 bases separating them. Germline V lookup: CDR1 SGHDN, CDR2 FVKESK. This CDR3 has 14 residues.

The chain has TRBV2 and TRBJ2-2; TRBD2 aligns across 7 bases. Germline V gene lookup returns CDR1 SNHLY and CDR2 FYNNEI. The CDR3 loop spans 17 amino acids. The V gene end was trimmed by 7 bases and the J gene end by 0 bases; junction bases not matched to a gene: 11. The CDR3 region is CASTERGLTANTGELFF. The CDR3 bases are TGTGCCAGCACGGAGCGGGGTCTAACCGCGAACACCGGGGAGCTGTTTTTT. Variable domain in full (rest from reference TRBV2 and TRBJ2-2): EPEVTQTPSHQVTQMGQEVILRCVPISNHLYFYWYRQILGQKVEFLVSFYNNEISEKSEIFDDQFSVERPDGSNFTLKIRSTKLEDSAMYFCASTERGLTANTGELFFGEGSRLTVL.

The CDR3 is CASSLEAGIRGELFF. Written as DNA, the CDR3 is TGTGCCAGCAGCTTAGAGGCGGGGATAAGGGGGGAGCTGTTTTTT. The gene calls are TRBV7-3 and TRBJ2-2; maybe TRBD2 (6 bases). V was pared by 2 bases and J by 8 bases, with 15 bases between. The CDR3 is 15 residues long. From germline, CDR1 is SGHTA and CDR2 FQGTGA. Looking up the rest from reference TRBV7-3 and TRBJ2-2 gives the full variable domain: GAGVSQTPSNKVTEKGKYVELRCDPISGHTALYWYRQSLGQGPEFLIYFQGTGAADDSGLPNDRFFAVRPEGSVSTLKIQRTERGDSAVYLCASSLEAGIRGELFFGEGSRLTVL.